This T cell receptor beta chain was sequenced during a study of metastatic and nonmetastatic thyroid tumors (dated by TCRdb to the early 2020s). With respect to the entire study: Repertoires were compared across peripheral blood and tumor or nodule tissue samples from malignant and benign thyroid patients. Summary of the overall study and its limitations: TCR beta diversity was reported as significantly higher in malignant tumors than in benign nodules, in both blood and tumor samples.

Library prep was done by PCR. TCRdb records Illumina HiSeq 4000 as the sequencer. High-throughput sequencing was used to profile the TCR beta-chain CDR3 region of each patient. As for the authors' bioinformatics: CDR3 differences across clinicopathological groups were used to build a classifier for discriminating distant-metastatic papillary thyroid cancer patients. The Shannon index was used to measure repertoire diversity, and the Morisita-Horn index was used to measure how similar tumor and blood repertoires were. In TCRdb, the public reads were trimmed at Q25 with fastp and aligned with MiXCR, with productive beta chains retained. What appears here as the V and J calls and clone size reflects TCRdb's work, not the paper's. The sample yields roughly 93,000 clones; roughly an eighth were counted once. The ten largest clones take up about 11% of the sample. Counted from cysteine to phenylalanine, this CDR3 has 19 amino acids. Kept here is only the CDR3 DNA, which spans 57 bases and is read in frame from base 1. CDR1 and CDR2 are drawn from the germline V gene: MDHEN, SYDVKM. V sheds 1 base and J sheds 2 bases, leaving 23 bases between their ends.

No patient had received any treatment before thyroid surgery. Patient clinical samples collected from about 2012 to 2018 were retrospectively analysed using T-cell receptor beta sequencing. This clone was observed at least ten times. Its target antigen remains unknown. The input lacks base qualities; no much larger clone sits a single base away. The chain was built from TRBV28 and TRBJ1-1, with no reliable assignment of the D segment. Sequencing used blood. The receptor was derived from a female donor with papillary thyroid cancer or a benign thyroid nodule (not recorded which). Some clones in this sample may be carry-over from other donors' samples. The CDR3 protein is CASSLSLPFAPSDNTEAFF. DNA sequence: TGTGCCAGCAGTTTATCCCTCCCCTTTGCCCCATCAGATAACACTGAAGCTTTCTTT.